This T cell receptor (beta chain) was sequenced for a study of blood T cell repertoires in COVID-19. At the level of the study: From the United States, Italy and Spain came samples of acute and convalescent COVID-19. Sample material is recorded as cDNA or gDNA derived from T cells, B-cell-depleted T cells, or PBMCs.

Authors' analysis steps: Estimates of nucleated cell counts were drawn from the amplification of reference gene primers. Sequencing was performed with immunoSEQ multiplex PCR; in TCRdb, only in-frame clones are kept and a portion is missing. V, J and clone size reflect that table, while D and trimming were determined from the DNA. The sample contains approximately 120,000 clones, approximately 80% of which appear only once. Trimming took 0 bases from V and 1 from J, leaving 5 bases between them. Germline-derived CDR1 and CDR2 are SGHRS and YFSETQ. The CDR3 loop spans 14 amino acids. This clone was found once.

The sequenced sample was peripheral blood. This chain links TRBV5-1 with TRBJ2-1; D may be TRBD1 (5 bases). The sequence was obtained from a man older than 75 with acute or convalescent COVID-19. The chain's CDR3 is CASSLGQSYNEQFF. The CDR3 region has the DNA TGCGCCAGCAGCTTGGGACAGTCCTACAATGAGCAGTTCTTC. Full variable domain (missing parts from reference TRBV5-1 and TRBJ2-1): KAGVTQTPRYLIKTRGQQVTLSCSPISGHRSVSWYQQTPGQGLQFLFEYFSETQRNKGNFPGRFSGRQFSNSRSEMNVSTLELGDSALYLCASSLGQSYNEQFFGPGTRLTVL.